The text below deals with one TCR beta chain. The data stem from a study of T cell clonotyping in hematopoietic cell transplantation. Only in-frame clones appear in the TCRdb table, and some are missing; sequencing was by immunoSEQ multiplex PCR. The table lists over 8,000 clones, roughly 79% of them singletons. The CDR3 runs 14 residues. Germline CDR1 MGHRA, CDR2 YSYEKL. Between the trimmed V and J ends, which lost 4 bases and 1 base, there was a span of 10 bases. This material consisted of peripheral blood mononuclear cells, taken 180 days after allogeneic stem cell transplant. The sequence was obtained from a female patient in her fifties who had an allogeneic stem cell transplant from a related donor, so the T cells may come from the graft donor. Some clones in this sample may be carry-over from other donors' samples. The chain joins TRBV4-1 to TRBJ1-1, with no clear D. The DNA of the CDR3 is TGCGCCAGCAGCCTTGGGAGGCGGAACACTGAAGCTTTCTTT. The encoded protein is CASSLGRRNTEAFF.